What follows are 14 T cell receptor beta chains derived from one specimen sequenced in a study of T cells in Graves' hyperthyroidism and ophthalmopathy. The source material, RNA transcripts, was used to amplify TCR beta CDR3 regions. In the first-round RT-PCR of the TCR CDR3, the HTBI primer set was used. TCRdb re-called the multiplex PCR reads with MiXCR, one entry per CDR3 protein. This sample has 500,000 to 600,000 distinct CDR3 sequences, with around 45% found just once. The sequenced sample was peripheral blood or thyroid tissue (not recorded which). The receptors were gathered from an adult woman with Graves' disease, either hyperthyroidism or ophthalmopathy (not recorded which).

This chain joins TRBV10-2 and TRBJ1-2; 8 bases match TRBD1. The CDR3 has 15 residues. The V segment lost 4 bases and the J segment 2 bases; nucleotides outside the gene matches: 6. Per the germline V gene, CDR1 is WSHSY and CDR2 is SAAADI. The CDR3 bases are TGCGCCAGCAGTGCACCGGGACAGGCGAACTATGGCTACACCTTC. Its protein is CASSAPGQANYGYTF.

Ten or more counts support this clonotype. This CDR3 is CASSSQREQPQHF. CDR3 sequence (DNA): TGTGCCAGCAGTTCCCAGCGGGAACAGCCCCAGCATTTT. V is TRBV12-3 or TRBV12-4 and J is TRBJ1-5; D is unresolved. Trimming cost V 4 bases and J 7 bases, with 11 bases left between them. The CDR3 is 13 amino acids.

This clonotype was counted only a few times. The gene calls are TRBV7-2 and TRBJ2-5; D is undetermined. The DNA end lines up better with TRBJ2-1; the J call may be wrong. The CDR3 is 14 residues long. CDR1 is SGHTA, CDR2 FQGNSA, per germline. In DNA form, the CDR3 reads TGTGCCAGCAGCTCCCTGACCGGGTCCCCCGGGCAGTTCTTC. This translates into CASSSLTGSPGQFF.

This clonotype was observed many times. The V gene is TRBV3-1, the J gene TRBJ2-7; D is unclear. V was cut by 0 bases and J by 6 bases, with 6 bases left in between. The CDR3 consists of 12 residues. CDR1 and CDR2 from the germline V gene are LGHDT and YNNKEL (reference sequence). CDR3 sequence (DNA): TGTGCCAGCAGCCAAGATGAAATCGAGCAGTACTTC. It translates to CASSQDEIEQYF.

The chain couples TRBV7-2 to TRBJ1-2; no firm D call. Looked up from germline, CDR1 is SGHTA and CDR2 is FQGNSA. Trimming pared 4 bases from V and 6 bases from J, leaving 6 bases between. The CDR3 consists of 11 residues. In DNA form, the CDR3 reads TGTGCCAGCAGCTGGGCCAATGGCTACACCTTC. Encoded protein: CASSWANGYTF.

V usage is TRBV6-1 and J usage is TRBJ1-1, with no clear D. The CDR3 sequence is 13 residues long. Germline assignment: CDR1 MNHNS and CDR2 SASEGT. Trimming pared 2 bases from V and 3 bases from J, leaving 7 bases between. The CDR3 sequence is CASSEYRYTEAFF. CDR3 bases: TGTGCCAGCAGTGAATACCGATACACTGAAGCTTTCTTT.

The genes are TRBV20-1 and TRBJ1-1; perhaps TRBD1 as D (5 bases). The V end was cut by 3 bases, the J end by 3 bases, with 11 bases between. CDR1 is DFQATT, CDR2 SNEGSKA, per germline (reference sequence). This CDR3 comprises 13 residues. In DNA form, the CDR3 reads TGCAGTGCTAGGGGACGCAGGGACACTGAAGCTTTCTTT. Translation gives CSARGRRDTEAFF.

This chain links TRBV20-1 with TRBJ2-5; possibly TRBD1 for D (6 bases). The V end lost 3 bases, the J end lost 9 bases, and 20 bases lay between the germline ends. Per the germline V gene, CDR1 is DFQATT and CDR2 is SNEGSKA (reference sequence). CDR3 length: 14 residues. CDR3 protein: CSASAWDTLWPQYF. The CDR3 DNA reads as TGCAGTGCTAGCGCCTGGGACACCCTTTGGCCCCAGTACTTC.

The chain links TRBV15 to TRBJ1-1, with D perhaps matching TRBD1 (6 bases). CDR3 length: 17 amino acids. Per germline, CDR1 LNHNV and CDR2 YYDKDF (reference sequence). The V and J ends lost 0 bases and 0 bases respectively, with 14 bases between them. The CDR3 protein is CATSRDPGVGMNTEAFF. DNA of the CDR3: TGTGCCACCAGCAGAGATCCAGGGGTAGGGATGAACACTGAAGCTTTCTTT.

This clonotype was recorded many times. The genes are TRBV2 and TRBJ2-7; 9 bases are a match to TRBD2. The junction had 11 bases not matched to a gene; V was cut back by 10 bases and J by 1 base. This CDR3 spans 15 amino acids. CDR1 is SNHLY, CDR2 FYNNEI, per germline. The CDR3 DNA is TGTGCCAATTCGCCTGCTGCGGGAGGGTCCTACGAGCAGTACTTC. Protein sequence: CANSPAAGGSYEQYF.

The V call is TRBV5-1, the J call TRBJ1-4; a possible D gene is TRBD1 (5 bases). From germline, CDR1 is SGHRS and CDR2 YFSETQ. V was cut by 0 bases and J by 7 bases, with 13 bases left in between. CDR3 size: 15 residues. The CDR3 coding sequence is TGCGCCAGCAGCTTGGGTGGGACGCGTGGTGAAAAACTGTTTTTT. Its protein product is CASSLGGTRGEKLFF.

In its sample, this clonotype was seen many times. V usage is TRBV4-1 and J usage is TRBJ1-1; tentative D call: TRBD1 (5 bases). Trimming took 1 base from V and 4 from J, leaving 13 bases between them. Germline assignment: CDR1 MGHRA and CDR2 YSYEKL. The CDR3 contains 15 residues. The CDR3 nucleotides are TGCGCCAGCAGCCAAGTAGACGGGGGGGGCACTGAAGCTTTCTTT. Protein product: CASSQVDGGGTEAFF.

The genes are TRBV9 and TRBJ1-6, with 7 bases fitting TRBD1. The CDR3 sequence is 16 residues long. Germline trimming cut 0 bases from V and 5 bases from J; bases unmatched to any gene: 5. Germline assignment: CDR1 SGDLS and CDR2 YYNGEE. CDR3 sequence: CASSVGMGQHNSPLHF. The DNA of the CDR3 is TGTGCCAGCAGCGTAGGGATGGGACAGCATAATTCACCCCTCCACTTT.

Only one count was recorded for this clonotype. The rearrangement uses TRBV27 and TRBJ1-2; D is perhaps TRBD1 (6 bases). The CDR3 has 13 residues. Germline V gene sequence: CDR1 MNHEY, CDR2 SMNVEV (reference sequence). V was pared by 5 bases and J by 10 bases, with 17 bases between. The CDR3 reads CASSPQRLGAYTF. CDR3 DNA sequence: TGTGCCAGCAGTCCACAGCGGCTGGGGGCCTACACCTTC.